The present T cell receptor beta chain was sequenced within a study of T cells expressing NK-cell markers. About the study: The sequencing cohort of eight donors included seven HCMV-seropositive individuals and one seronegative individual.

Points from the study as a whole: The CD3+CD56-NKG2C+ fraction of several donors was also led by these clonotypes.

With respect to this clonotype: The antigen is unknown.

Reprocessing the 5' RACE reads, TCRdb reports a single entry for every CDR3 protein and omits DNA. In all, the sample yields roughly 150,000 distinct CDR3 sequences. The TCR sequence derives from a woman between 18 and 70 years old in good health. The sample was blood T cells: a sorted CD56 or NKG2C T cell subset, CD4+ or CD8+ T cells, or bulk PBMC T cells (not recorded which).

CDR3 amino acids: CASSQLGVVLGYTF. The chain carries TRBV4-2 and TRBJ1-2. The germline gives CDR1 LGHNA, CDR2 YNFKEQ. CDR3 length equals 14 residues.